This TCR beta chain originates from a study of blood T cells in healthy people across ages. The length of the CDR3 is 11 residues. The germline V gene has CDR1 SQVTM and CDR2 ANQGSEA. V was cut by 6 bases and J by 5 bases, with 10 bases left in between. Whole-study findings and limits: Greater diversity and more naive CD4+ cells were seen in long-lived donors than in aged donors. Donor CMV status, an unknown factor, possibly confounded changes in expanded clonotypes.

At least ten counts were recorded for this clonotype. The target antigen is unknown. The second PCR ran about 6 to 12 cycles with a sample-barcoded 5' primer and J-beta primers. TCRdb used MiXCR to reprocess the 5' RACE reads, holding one entry per CDR3 protein. The table includes about 640,000 distinct CDR3 sequences, roughly 31% detected once. The origin of this receptor is an elderly woman in good health. V gene TRBV29-1 combines with J gene TRBJ2-5; D remains ambiguous. The source material was blood. CDR3 nucleotide sequence: TGCAGCGTGACCTTTCGGGAGACCCAGTACTTC. Protein sequence: CSVTFRETQYF. Drawing the rest from reference TRBV29-1 and TRBJ2-5, the complete variable domain is SAVISQKPSRDICQRGTSLTIQCQVDSQVTMMFWYRQQPGQSLTLIATANQGSEATYESGFVIDKFPISRPNLTFSTLTVSNMSPEDSSIYLCSVTFRETQYFGPGTRLLVL.